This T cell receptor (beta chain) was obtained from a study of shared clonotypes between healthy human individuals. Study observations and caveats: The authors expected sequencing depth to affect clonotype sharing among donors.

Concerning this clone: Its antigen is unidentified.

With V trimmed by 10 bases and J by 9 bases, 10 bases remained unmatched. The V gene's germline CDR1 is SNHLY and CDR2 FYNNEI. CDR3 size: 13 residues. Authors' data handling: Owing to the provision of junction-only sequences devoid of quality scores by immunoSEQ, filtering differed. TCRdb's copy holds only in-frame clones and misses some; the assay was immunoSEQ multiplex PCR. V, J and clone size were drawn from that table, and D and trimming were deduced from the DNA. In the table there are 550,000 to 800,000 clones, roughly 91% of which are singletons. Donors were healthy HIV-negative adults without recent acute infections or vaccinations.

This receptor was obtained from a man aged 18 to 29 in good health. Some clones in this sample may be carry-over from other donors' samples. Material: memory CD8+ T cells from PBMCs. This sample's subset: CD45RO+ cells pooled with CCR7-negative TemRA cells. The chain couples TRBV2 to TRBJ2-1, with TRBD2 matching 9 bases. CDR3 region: CATEGIAGVEQFF. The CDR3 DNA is TGTGCCACCGAGGGGATAGCGGGAGTTGAGCAGTTCTTC.